These 13 T cell receptor beta chains share one sample of origin, sequenced in a study of cytotoxic CD8 clonotypes in ibrutinib-treated CLL. Sequencing used immunoSEQ multiplex PCR; TCRdb keeps in-frame clones, though not all of them. This table has roughly 150,000 clones, roughly 84% appearing once. Material: PBMCs, obtained at disease progression, from a patient treated with ibrutinib. These receptors originate from a human donor with chronic lymphocytic leukemia.

The V call is TRBV2, the J call TRBJ1-1; TRBD1 aligns across 9 bases. Trimming at V came to 6 bases and at J to 6 bases, leaving 11 bases not matched to a gene. The CDR3 loop spans 15 amino acids. Germline loops: CDR1 SNHLY, CDR2 FYNNEI. CDR3: CASRETGTGIPEAFF. In DNA, the CDR3 is TGTGCCAGCAGGGAAACCGGGACAGGGATCCCTGAAGCTTTCTTT.

The chain recombines TRBV4-2 with TRBJ2-1; D perhaps matches TRBD2 (7 bases). The CDR3 spans 15 residues. V lost 0 bases and J lost 12, with 18 bases in between. Germline V lookup: CDR1 LGHNA, CDR2 YNFKEQ. The CDR3 loop reads CASSQDLAGGRGQFF. In DNA, the CDR3 is TGTGCCAGCAGCCAAGATCTTGCCGGGGGGCGCGGGCAGTTCTTC.

This clone was picked up a small number of times. The chain uses TRBV29-1 and TRBJ1-1; D is ambiguous. Trimming shortened V by 6 bases and J by 1 base, and 6 bases separated the two germline ends. The CDR3 extends over 11 amino acids. Germline CDR1 reads SQVTM; CDR2 reads ANQGSEA. CDR3 nucleotides: TGCAGCGTCTCCCGGAACACTGAAGCTTTCTTT. Translated, it gives CSVSRNTEAFF.

The V call is TRBV28, the J call TRBJ2-2; no clear D. Germline V gene data show CDR1 as MDHEN and CDR2 as SYDVKM. CDR3 length: 17 residues. Trimming shortened V by 3 bases and J by 2 bases, and 16 bases separated the two germline ends. DNA for the CDR3: TGTGCCAGCAGTTTCCGGCTTGGGAAAATAAACACCGGGGAGCTGTTTTTT. As protein: CASSFRLGKINTGELFF.

The genes are TRBV6-1 and TRBJ1-1, with 7 positions matching TRBD1. After removal of 4 bases from V and 1 base from J, the junction contained 9 bases not matched to a gene. The germline CDR1 and CDR2 sequences are MNHNS and SASEGT. This CDR3 comprises 16 residues. CDR3 in amino acids: CASSAQGGGTNTEAFF. In nucleotides, the CDR3 is TGTGCCAGCAGTGCCCAGGGGGGGGGCACGAACACTGAAGCTTTCTTT.

The rearrangement links TRBV18 to TRBJ1-3; D gene uncertain. Trimming shortened V by 3 bases and J by 0 bases, and 12 bases separated the two germline ends. Germline V lookup: CDR1 KGHSH, CDR2 LQKENI. The CDR3 consists of 16 residues. CDR3: CASSPDLPSSGNTIYF. CDR3 DNA: TGTGCCAGCTCACCCGATCTACCCTCCTCTGGAAACACCATATATTTT.

Here the CDR3 reads CAIPTGDYEQYF. The CDR3 bases are TGCGCCATCCCAACAGGGGACTACGAGCAGTACTTC. The chain is built from TRBV23-1 and TRBJ2-7, with 7 nucleotides matching TRBD1. TRBV23-1 is an ORF, and what it does is uncertain. The CDR3 length is 12 residues. V shed 10 bases and J 3 bases; nucleotides not matched to a gene: 6.

The rearrangement links TRBV28 to TRBJ1-2; no clear D. V was pared by 3 bases and J by 8 bases, with 10 bases between. Germline values: CDR1 MDHEN, CDR2 SYDVKM. The CDR3 covers 12 residues. The CDR3 spells CASSFLGRGYTF. The CDR3 DNA follows: TGTGCCAGCAGTTTTCTAGGGCGGGGCTACACCTTC.

This clone occurred once. The V gene is TRBV30, the J gene TRBJ1-2; unclear D gene. This CDR3 has 12 amino acids. Looked up from germline, CDR1 is GTSNPN and CDR2 is SVGIG (reference sequence). The V and J ends lost 3 bases and 7 bases respectively, with 12 bases between them. The CDR3 is CAWSDLPGGYTF. The DNA for the CDR3 is TGTGCCTGGAGCGACTTACCTGGTGGCTACACCTTC.

The genes are TRBV9 and TRBJ2-7; D is possibly TRBD2 (6 bases). V lost 3 bases to trimming and J lost 3 bases, with 13 bases between them. CDR3 length equals 14 residues. CDR1 is SGDLS, CDR2 YYNGEE, per germline. The CDR3 DNA reads TGTGCCAGCAGCGGAAATCTGGGAGGCTACGAGCAGTACTTC. Translating gives CASSGNLGGYEQYF.

The J gene is TRBJ2-7, the V gene TRBV2, with D perhaps given as TRBD1 or TRBD2 (5 bases each). Germline CDR1 reads SNHLY; CDR2 reads FYNNEI. V gave up 7 bases and J gave up 6 bases, with 10 bases separating them. The CDR3 is 11 residues long. The CDR3 protein is CASMGVTEQYF. Written as DNA, the CDR3 is TGTGCCAGCATGGGGGTCACCGAGCAGTACTTC.

The V call is TRBV6-1, the J call TRBJ2-7; the D gene is possibly TRBD2 (6 bases). Trimming left V 7 bases short and J 0 bases short, with 13 bases between. The CDR3 spans 14 residues. Germline CDR1 and CDR2: MNHNS and SASEGT. CDR3 DNA sequence: TGTGCCAGCACCTCTCGGGGGAGCTCCTACGAGCAGTACTTC. Amino acid sequence: CASTSRGSSYEQYF.

This chain uses TRBV6-6 with TRBJ2-7; no reliable D call. This CDR3 has 11 amino acids. The germline gives CDR1 MNHNY, CDR2 SVGAGI (reference sequence). V lost 8 bases and J lost 6, with 11 bases in between. The CDR3 here is CASLKGSEQYF. The CDR3 DNA is TGTGCCAGCCTTAAGGGCAGCGAGCAGTACTTC.